This entry lists 29 T cell receptor beta chains sequenced from one sample in a study of T-cell reconstitution after alpha-beta-depleted transplantation in children. Unique molecular identifiers were built into the TCRbeta library. TCRdb reanalysed the PCR reads using MiXCR and keeps one entry per CDR3 protein. The table includes 700,000 to 950,000 distinct CDR3 sequences, roughly 15% detected once. Sequenced here: PBMCs, mostly from graft donor cells, sampled 360 days after TCRalphabeta/CD19-depleted stem cell transplant. Receptors originate from a male patient aged 10 to 17 who had a stem cell transplant for acute lymphoblastic leukemia, so the T cells may come from the graft donor.

This clonotype turned up a few times. The chain uses TRBV9 and TRBJ1-2; 7 bases line up with TRBD1. The CDR3 length is 11 residues. V shed 2 bases and J 10 bases; nucleotides not matched to a gene: 2. Germline CDR1 SGDLS, CDR2 YYNGEE. The CDR3: CASSVGTDYTF. The DNA for the CDR3 is TGTGCCAGCAGCGTTGGGACAGACTACACCTTC. The variable domain in full, completed from reference TRBV9 and TRBJ1-2, reads DSGVTQTPKHLITATGQRVTLRCSPRSGDLSVYWYQQSLDQGLQFLIQYYNGEERAKGNILERFSAQQFPDLHSELNLSSLELGDSALYFCASSVGTDYTFGSGTRLTVV.

This clonotype was counted only a few times. CDR3: CASSPAAERYNEQFF. For the CDR3, the DNA is TGTGCCAGCAGCCCCGCGGCGGAGCGATACAATGAGCAGTTCTTC. The chain has TRBV7-3 and TRBJ2-1; D is ambiguous. V was cut by 5 bases and J by 4 bases, with 15 bases left in between. The germline V gene encodes CDR1 SGHTA and CDR2 FQGTGA. CDR3 length: 15 residues. Full variable domain (remainder filled in from reference TRBV7-3 and TRBJ2-1): GAGVSQTPSNKVTEKGKYVELRCDPISGHTALYWYRQSLGQGPEFLIYFQGTGAADDSGLPNDRFFAVRPEGSVSTLKIQRTERGDSAVYLCASSPAAERYNEQFFGPGTRLTVL.

The rearrangement links TRBV12-3 or TRBV12-4 to TRBJ2-5; 13 bases agree with TRBD2. The ends lost 6 bases at V and 5 bases at J; junction bases unmatched: 9. This CDR3 has 16 amino acids. As DNA, the CDR3 is TGTGCCAGCAGCTACGGACTAGCGGGAGTTTTGGAGACCCAGTACTTC. It translates to CASSYGLAGVLETQYF.

The genes are TRBV6-5 and TRBJ1-1; D remains unclear. CDR1 is MNHEY, CDR2 SVGAGI, per germline. The CDR3 extends over 14 amino acids. V lost 2 bases, J lost 3 bases, and 10 bases lay in between. This chain's CDR3 is CASSYRVPDTEAFF. As DNA, the CDR3 is TGTGCCAGCAGTTACAGGGTTCCGGACACTGAAGCTTTCTTT.

This clonotype has just a few counts. This sequence joins TRBV20-1 and TRBJ2-7, with D possibly matching TRBD2 (6 bases). The CDR3 runs to 15 residues. In germline, CDR1 is DFQATT, CDR2 SNEGSKA (reference sequence). Trimming left V 5 bases short and J 2 bases short, with 19 bases between. For the CDR3, the DNA is TGCAGTGCTGAGCCCTCTAGCGCCGTCACCTACGAGCAGTACTTC. Translated, it gives CSAEPSSAVTYEQYF.

V gene TRBV5-1 combines with J gene TRBJ2-1; D is ambiguous. CDR1 is SGHRS, CDR2 YFSETQ, per germline. Trimming pared 0 bases from V and 7 bases from J, leaving 26 bases between. The CDR3 sequence is 19 residues long. This chain's CDR3 is CASSLVARLGRAQENEQFF. The CDR3 nucleotides read TGCGCCAGCAGCTTGGTGGCCAGACTCGGTAGGGCCCAGGAAAATGAGCAGTTCTTC.

This clonotype was detected only a few times. V and J are TRBV4-1 and TRBJ2-2, with a weak D call TRBD1 (5 bases). The CDR3 extends over 13 amino acids. Per germline, CDR1 MGHRA and CDR2 YSYEKL. The V end was cut by 3 bases, the J end by 6 bases, with 8 bases between. The CDR3 region has the DNA TGCGCCAGCAGCCAGGGGCTAGCCGGGGAGCTGTTTTTT. It codes for CASSQGLAGELFF.

The V and J genes are TRBV7-8 and TRBJ2-2, with D tentatively TRBD2 (5 bases). CDR3 length: 14 amino acids. Trimming took 5 bases from V and 7 from J, leaving 14 bases between them. The V gene's germline CDR1 is SGHVS and CDR2 FQNEAQ. The CDR3 sequence: CASSGKRVGGELFF. The CDR3 DNA sequence: TGTGCCAGCAGCGGCAAGAGGGTAGGCGGGGAGCTGTTTTTT. The complete variable domain, with remaining parts taken from reference TRBV7-8 and TRBJ2-2, reads GAGVSQSPRYKVAKRGQDVALRCDPISGHVSLFWYQQALGQGPEFLTYFQNEAQLDKSGLPSDRFFAERPEGSVSTLKIQRTQQEDSAVYLCASSGKRVGGELFFGEGSRLTVL.

In this sample, this clonotype turned up many times. The chain recombines TRBV18 with TRBJ1-1; D ambiguous. Per germline, CDR1 KGHSH and CDR2 LQKENI. Trimming cost V 0 bases and J 5 bases, with 10 bases left between them. The CDR3 contains 14 residues. CDR3: CASSPPSGETEAFF. CDR3 DNA sequence: TGTGCCAGCTCACCACCGTCAGGCGAGACTGAAGCTTTCTTT.

At least ten counts were recorded for this clonotype. J is TRBJ2-7 and V is TRBV5-1; a weak D match, TRBD1 (5 bases). The germline V and J ends were trimmed by 1 base and 1 base, with 9 bases remaining between them. This CDR3 is built from 14 residues. The V gene's germline CDR1 is SGHRS and CDR2 YFSETQ. CDR3 coding DNA: TGCGCCAGCAGCTTGAGTCACAGGTCCTACGAGCAGTACTTC. The encoded protein is CASSLSHRSYEQYF.

J is TRBJ2-5 and V is TRBV13, with 10 bases that match TRBD2. Losses at the gene ends were 5 bases for V and 4 bases for J; bases not matched to a gene: 13. The CDR3 extends over 17 amino acids. Germline values: CDR1 PRHDT, CDR2 FYEKMQ (reference sequence). The chain's CDR3 is CASSPIGSSGSAETQYF. The CDR3 DNA is TGTGCCAGCAGCCCCATAGGGTCTAGCGGGAGTGCAGAGACCCAGTACTTC.

This clonotype was picked up a small number of times. The chain carries TRBV3-1 and TRBJ1-5, with 7 bases aligning to TRBD1. The CDR3 totals 14 residues. Germline values: CDR1 LGHDT, CDR2 YNNKEL (reference sequence). V shed 4 bases, J shed 5 bases, and the junction held 5 bases outside the gene matches. Written as DNA, the CDR3 is TGTGCCAGCAGCCTACAGGGGCCTGATCAGCCCCAGCATTTT. It translates to CASSLQGPDQPQHF.

This clonotype was seen many times. The chain recombines TRBV9 with TRBJ2-4; 8 nucleotides line up with TRBD1. Germline CDR1 SGDLS, CDR2 YYNGEE. Trimming removed 4 bases from V and 15 bases from J; junction bases left unmatched: 9. The CDR3 sequence is 12 residues long. CDR3 in amino acids: CASSPKGQAWYF. The CDR3 region has the DNA TGTGCCAGCAGCCCTAAGGGACAGGCCTGGTACTTC.

This chain's CDR3 is CASSPALSGRGSTDTQYF. The CDR3 coding sequence is TGTGCCAGCAGTCCCGCCCTTAGCGGGAGGGGATCCACAGATACGCAGTATTTT. The chain carries TRBV27 and TRBJ2-3, with 11 bases that match TRBD2. V shed 5 bases, J shed 2 bases, and the junction held 12 bases outside the gene matches. Germline CDR1 MNHEY, CDR2 SMNVEV (reference sequence). The CDR3 consists of 18 residues.

There are a few counts of this clonotype. The chain has TRBV6-6 and TRBJ2-5; no clear D. The CDR3 extends over 13 amino acids. CDR1 and CDR2 (germline): MNHNY, SVGAGI (reference sequence). V lost 2 bases and J 1 base, leaving 5 bases between the germline ends. In nucleotides, the CDR3 is TGTGCCAGCAGTTACCCTCCCCAAGAGACCCAGTACTTC. Translated: CASSYPPQETQYF.

This clonotype occurred a few times. The genes are TRBV29-1 and TRBJ2-5, with 14 bases fitting TRBD2. In germline, CDR1 is SQVTM, CDR2 ANQGSEA. The CDR3 length is 19 residues. Germline trimming cut 5 bases from V and 0 bases from J; bases unmatched to any gene: 14. CDR3 DNA sequence: TGCAGCGTTCCAAAAGCGACTAGCGGGAGGGCCTTCTACCAAGAGACCCAGTACTTC. Its protein is CSVPKATSGRAFYQETQYF.

This clonotype has a handful of counts. This chain links TRBV5-1 with TRBJ2-3, with D possibly being TRBD1 (6 bases). CDR1 SGHRS and CDR2 YFSETQ come from the germline V gene. The CDR3 totals 16 residues. Trimming left V 4 bases short and J 2 bases short, with 17 bases between. CDR3 loop: CASSHRQAGNTDTQYF. The CDR3 DNA reads TGCGCCAGCAGCCATCGACAGGCGGGTAACACAGATACGCAGTATTTT.

The chain is built from TRBV19 and TRBJ2-5; 11 bases agree with TRBD1. The CDR3 runs 16 residues. The V gene's germline CDR1 is LNHDA and CDR2 SQIVND (reference sequence). V dropped 5 bases and J dropped 3; count of bases not matched to a gene: 8. The CDR3 region is CASSPSWTGGEETQYF. DNA of the CDR3: TGTGCCAGTAGTCCTTCTTGGACAGGGGGCGAAGAGACCCAGTACTTC.

The gene calls are TRBV20-1 and TRBJ2-1, with 11 bases fitting TRBD2. Unmatched junction bases numbered 5, after V lost 2 bases and J lost 5 bases. CDR1 is DFQATT, CDR2 SNEGSKA, per germline (reference sequence). This CDR3 has 15 amino acids. The CDR3 sequence: CSARRLAGPNNEQFF. The CDR3 DNA is TGCAGTGCTAGACGACTAGCGGGGCCGAACAATGAGCAGTTCTTC.

This clonotype was seen only a few times. The chain couples TRBV27 to TRBJ2-7, with a tentative D call TRBD2 (5 bases). The CDR3 is made up of 16 amino acids. Germline values: CDR1 MNHEY, CDR2 SMNVEV (reference sequence). The V gene lost 0 bases and the J gene lost 5 bases, with 17 bases spanning the gap. CDR3 nucleotide sequence: TGTGCCAGCAGTTTATCGGCCACCGAGGGAGCAGACGAGCAGTACTTC. This encodes CASSLSATEGADEQYF.

The chain combines TRBV7-2 with TRBJ2-5; D remains ambiguous. The length of the CDR3 is 16 residues. Germline V gene data show CDR1 as SGHTA and CDR2 as FQGNSA. Trimming shortened V by 2 bases and J by 1 base, and 14 bases separated the two germline ends. The CDR3 region has the DNA TGTGCCAGCAGCTTACTCTGGTACACCCCCCAAGAGACCCAGTACTTC. It translates to CASSLLWYTPQETQYF.

V usage is TRBV2 and J usage is TRBJ2-7; TRBD1 matches at 8 bases. V lost 5 bases, J lost 1 base, and 4 bases stayed unmatched. Germline loops: CDR1 SNHLY, CDR2 FYNNEI. The CDR3 is 14 amino acids. CDR3: CASSRTGWSYEQYF. DNA for the CDR3: TGTGCCAGCAGTAGGACAGGGTGGTCCTACGAGCAGTACTTC. Full variable domain (outside the CDR3, taken from reference TRBV2 and TRBJ2-7): EPEVTQTPSHQVTQMGQEVILRCVPISNHLYFYWYRQILGQKVEFLVSFYNNEISEKSEIFDDQFSVERPDGSNFTLKIRSTKLEDSAMYFCASSRTGWSYEQYFGPGTRLTVT.

In this sample, this clonotype turned up a few times. This chain joins TRBV10-2 and TRBJ2-5; possible D gene TRBD1, 6 bases. V lost 7 bases to trimming and J lost 5 bases, with 20 bases between them. Germline assignment: CDR1 WSHSY and CDR2 SAAADI. This CDR3 is 15 amino acids long. CDR3 coding DNA: TGCGCCAGCAAACAAGCTTTAGGGGGAAGGGAGACCCAGTACTTC. The encoded protein is CASKQALGGRETQYF.

DNA of the CDR3: TGCGCCAGCAGCCCACTACCTCTAACGTCCGGTGAGCAGTTCTTC. Amino acids: CASSPLPLTSGEQFF. V gene TRBV5-1 combines with J gene TRBJ2-1; no reliable D call. The ends were cut back, 4 bases at V and 9 bases at J, with 20 bases in the middle. The CDR3 runs to 15 residues. CDR1 and CDR2 from the germline V gene are SGHRS and YFSETQ.

A few counts support this clonotype. The chain is built from TRBV5-1 and TRBJ1-2; the D gene is possibly TRBD1 (5 bases). The germline V gene has CDR1 SGHRS and CDR2 YFSETQ. The ends were cut back, 0 bases at V and 8 bases at J, with 11 bases in the middle. CDR3 length: 13 amino acids. The CDR3 nucleotides are TGCGCCAGCAGCTTGGAGGGAGGGACGGGCTACACCTTC. Encoded protein: CASSLEGGTGYTF.

The rearrangement uses TRBV13 and TRBJ2-5, with TRBD2 as a possible D gene (6 bases). The CDR3 is 16 amino acids. Germline loops: CDR1 PRHDT, CDR2 FYEKMQ (reference sequence). The V gene lost 0 bases and the J gene lost 0 bases, with 11 bases spanning the gap. DNA for the CDR3: TGTGCCAGCAGCTTAGGGCAGGGAGGAAACCAAGAGACCCAGTACTTC. It translates to CASSLGQGGNQETQYF.

This rearrangement joins TRBV20-1 to TRBJ2-1; TRBD2 agrees at 9 bases. The trim removed 2 bases at V and 0 bases at J, leaving 5 bases unmatched. This CDR3 region has 16 residues. CDR1 is DFQATT, CDR2 SNEGSKA, per germline (reference sequence). CDR3 nucleotides: TGCAGTGCTAGACTCTTTAGCGGGAGCTCCTACAATGAGCAGTTCTTC. Translation: CSARLFSGSSYNEQFF.

The chain joins TRBV5-6 to TRBJ1-5; tentative D call: TRBD1 (5 bases). Germline lookup yields CDR1 SGHDT and CDR2 YYEEEE. Trimming pared 0 bases from V and 3 bases from J, leaving 7 bases between. The CDR3 runs to 14 residues. DNA for the CDR3: TGTGCCAGCAGCTTGGGGGGGTACAATCAGCCCCAGCATTTT. Translated, it gives CASSLGGYNQPQHF.

CDR3 region: CASSSTYPDRSTYEQYF. The DNA of the CDR3 is TGTGCCAGCAGTTCTACATATCCGGACAGGTCTACCTACGAGCAGTACTTC. This rearrangement joins TRBV27 to TRBJ2-7, with 7 bases matching TRBD1. Germline CDR1 and CDR2: MNHEY and SMNVEV (reference sequence). The junction had 14 bases not matched to a gene; V was cut back by 4 bases and J by 2 bases. CDR3 length: 17 residues.